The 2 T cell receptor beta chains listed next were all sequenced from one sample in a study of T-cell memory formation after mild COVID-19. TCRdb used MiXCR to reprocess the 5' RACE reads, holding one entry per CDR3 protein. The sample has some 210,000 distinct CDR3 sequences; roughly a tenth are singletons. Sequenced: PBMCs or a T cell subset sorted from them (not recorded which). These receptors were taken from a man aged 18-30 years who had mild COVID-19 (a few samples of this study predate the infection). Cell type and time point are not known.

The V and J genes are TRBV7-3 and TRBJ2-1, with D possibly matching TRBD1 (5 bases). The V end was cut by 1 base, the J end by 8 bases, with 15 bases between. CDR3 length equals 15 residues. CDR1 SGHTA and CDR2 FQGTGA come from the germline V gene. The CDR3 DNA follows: TGTGCCAGCAGCTTAAGGGCAGCCTCCAGGGATGAGCAGTTCTTC. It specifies CASSLRAASRDEQFF.

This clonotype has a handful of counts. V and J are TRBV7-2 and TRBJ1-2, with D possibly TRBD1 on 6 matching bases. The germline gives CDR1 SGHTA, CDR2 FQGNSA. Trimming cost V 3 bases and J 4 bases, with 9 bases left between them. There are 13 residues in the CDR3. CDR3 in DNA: TGTGCCAGCAGCTTTCGACAGGCCTATGGCTACACCTTC. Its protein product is CASSFRQAYGYTF.